These 20 T cell receptor beta chains share one sample of origin, sequenced in a study of blood T cell repertoires in COVID-19. Some clones are missing from TCRdb's copy, which holds only in-frame ones; the method was immunoSEQ multiplex PCR. The sample lists 330,000 or so clones, 87% occurring once. Sequencing was carried out using peripheral blood. These receptors originate from a man younger than 45 with COVID-19, enrolled during active disease.

In its sample, this clone was seen a few times. The rearrangement uses TRBV4-1 and TRBJ2-1; 12 nucleotides agree with TRBD2. This CDR3 has 15 residues. Looked up from germline, CDR1 is MGHRA and CDR2 is YSYEKL. J gave up 7 bases and V 7 bases, and 8 bases lay outside the gene matches. The CDR3 loop is CASKKVTSGGNEQFF. In DNA form, the CDR3 reads TGCGCCAGCAAAAAGGTGACTAGCGGGGGAAATGAGCAGTTCTTC.

The genes are TRBV6-5 and TRBJ2-3; TRBD1 matches 7 bases. Germline CDR1 and CDR2: MNHEY and SVGAGI. The CDR3 loop spans 15 amino acids. The trim removed 5 bases at V and 3 bases at J, leaving 8 bases unmatched. The CDR3 here is CASSRQGYLTDTQYF. CDR3 in DNA: TGTGCCAGCAGTAGACAGGGCTACCTAACAGATACGCAGTATTTT.

This clone has a count of ten or more. The chain couples TRBV30 to TRBJ2-7; 8 nucleotides match TRBD2. CDR3 length equals 14 residues. The V gene's germline CDR1 is GTSNPN and CDR2 SVGIG (reference sequence). The CDR3 spells CAHSGLAGSYEQYF. In DNA form, the CDR3 reads TGTGCTCATTCTGGGCTAGCGGGCTCCTACGAGCAGTACTTC.

J is TRBJ1-1 and V is TRBV16; D is unclear. Germline V gives CDR1 KGHSY, CDR2 FQNENV. This CDR3 comprises 15 residues. Trimming cost V 4 bases and J 1 base, with 13 bases left between them. The CDR3 region is CASSPLSPGNTEAFF. The CDR3 DNA sequence: TGTGCCAGCAGCCCTTTGTCCCCGGGGAACACTGAAGCTTTCTTT.

Only one count was recorded for this clone. The chain joins TRBV30 to TRBJ2-7, with no clear D. The CDR3 extends over 15 amino acids. The germline V gene has CDR1 GTSNPN and CDR2 SVGIG (reference sequence). Trimming pared 0 bases from V and 0 bases from J, leaving 12 bases between. CDR3 loop: CAWSVPGLSSYEQYF. The CDR3 DNA reads TGTGCCTGGAGTGTACCTGGCCTCAGCTCCTACGAGCAGTACTTC.

The chain employs TRBV7-2 and TRBJ2-1, with 8 bases that match TRBD2. Looked up from germline, CDR1 is SGHTA and CDR2 is FQGNSA. The CDR3 consists of 16 residues. The junction had 7 bases not matched to a gene; V was cut back by 6 bases and J by 0 bases. DNA for the CDR3: TGTGCCAGCAGAGGACTAGCTGTTAGCTCCTACAATGAGCAGTTCTTC. It yields the protein CASRGLAVSSYNEQFF. Variable domain in full (rest from reference TRBV7-2 and TRBJ2-1): GAGVSQSPSNKVTEKGKDVELRCDPISGHTALYWYRQSLGQGLEFLIYFQGNSAPDKSGLPSDRFSAERTGGSVSTLTIQRTQQEDSAVYLCASRGLAVSSYNEQFFGPGTRLTVL.

This clone showed up just a few times. V and J are TRBV6-5 and TRBJ1-1, with D uncertain. With 6 bases removed from V and 3 bases from J, the gap between germline ends came to 11 bases. The CDR3 contains 13 residues. The germline gives CDR1 MNHEY, CDR2 SVGAGI. The DNA for the CDR3 is TGTGCCAGCAGATACCGGGTAGACACTGAAGCTTTCTTT. Protein: CASRYRVDTEAFF.

This clone came up a few times. The chain joins TRBV5-8 to TRBJ2-7; D gene uncertain. The germline CDR1 and CDR2 sequences are SGHTS and YDEGEE. V lost 1 base and J lost 0, with 11 bases in between. CDR3 size: 15 residues. In nucleotides, the CDR3 is TGTGCCAGCAGCTTGTCCCAGCGAGGCTCCTACGAGCAGTACTTC. This translates into CASSLSQRGSYEQYF. The full variable domain, with the rest looked up from reference TRBV5-8 and TRBJ2-7, is EAGVTQSPTHLIKTRGQQATLRCSPISGHTSVYWYQQALGLGLQFLLWYDEGEERNRGNFPPRFSGRQFPNYSSELNVNALELEDSALYLCASSLSQRGSYEQYFGPGTRLTVT.

This sequence joins TRBV7-6 and TRBJ1-6; perhaps TRBD1 as D (6 bases). Trimming pared 1 base from V and 1 base from J, leaving 20 bases between. The germline gives CDR1 SGHVS, CDR2 FNYEAQ. The CDR3 consists of 20 residues. CDR3 in DNA: TGTGCCAGCAGCTTAGAGGCAGGGGCGTTATTTCGGTCCTATAATTCACCCCTCCACTTT. Protein sequence: CASSLEAGALFRSYNSPLHF.

This chain uses TRBV19 with TRBJ2-7; a possible D gene is TRBD2 (5 bases). Germline CDR1 and CDR2: LNHDA and SQIVND (reference sequence). The CDR3 runs to 14 residues. Trimming stripped 5 bases from V and 3 bases from J, with 14 bases between. Here the CDR3 reads CASSLPGSNYEQYF. The CDR3 bases are TGTGCCAGTAGTTTGCCGGGGAGTAACTACGAGCAGTACTTC. Together with reference TRBV19 and TRBJ2-7, the CDR3 gives the full variable domain: DGGITQSPKYLFRKEGQNVTLSCEQNLNHDAMYWYRQDPGQGLRLIYYSQIVNDFQKGDIAEGYSVSREKKESFPLTVTSAQKNPTAFYLCASSLPGSNYEQYFGPGTRLTVT.

The table lists this clone with a count of one. One junction end does not reproduce the germline sequence, and a read error may be involved. V is TRBV7-2 and J is TRBJ2-7; D gene unclear. The CDR3 has 14 residues. CDR1 SGHTA and CDR2 FQGNSA come from the germline V gene. CDR3 bases: TGTGCCAGCAGCTTAGTTCAAAGCTCCTTCGAGCAGTACTTC. Translation gives CASSLVQSSFEQYF.

V gene TRBV4-2 combines with J gene TRBJ1-2, with TRBD1 identical over 7 bases. V was clipped by 8 bases and J by 2 bases; unmatched bases: 8. The V gene's germline CDR1 is LGHNA and CDR2 YNFKEQ. There are 14 residues in the CDR3. CDR3 in amino acids: CASGSGTENYGYTF. In DNA, the CDR3 is TGTGCCAGCGGCTCCGGGACAGAGAACTATGGCTACACCTTC.

In its sample, this clone was seen once. The chain links TRBV19 to TRBJ2-1, with TRBD2 matching 12 bases. The junction had 4 bases not matched to a gene; V was cut back by 1 base and J by 6 bases. Germline V gene sequence: CDR1 LNHDA, CDR2 SQIVND (reference sequence). The length of the CDR3 is 16 residues. The CDR3 DNA is TGTGCCAGTAGTATAGGGACTAGCGGGGTCGGCAATGAGCAGTTCTTC. It encodes CASSIGTSGVGNEQFF.

V usage is TRBV18 and J usage is TRBJ2-7, with TRBD2 matching 13 bases. The ends lost 4 bases at V and 3 bases at J; junction bases unmatched: 6. The CDR3 loop spans 16 amino acids. In germline, CDR1 is KGHSH, CDR2 LQKENI. The CDR3 DNA reads as TGTGCCAGCTCACAGATCGGACTAGCGGGAGACTACGAGCAGTACTTC. Protein: CASSQIGLAGDYEQYF.

This clone turned up a few times. The CDR3 here is CASSLRGGDTEAFF. The CDR3 nucleotides are TGTGCCAGCAGCCTCAGGGGTGGGGACACTGAAGCTTTCTTT. V is TRBV2 and J is TRBJ1-1; D is perhaps TRBD1 (6 bases). In germline, CDR1 is SNHLY, CDR2 FYNNEI. The length of the CDR3 is 14 residues. Between the trimmed V and J ends, which lost 6 bases and 3 bases, there was a span of 14 bases.

The J gene is TRBJ1-1, the V gene TRBV27; 7 nucleotides agree with TRBD1. Germline V CDR1 and CDR2: MNHEY, SMNVEV (reference sequence). The CDR3 is 13 residues long. V was pared by 3 bases and J by 7 bases, with 5 bases of the junction left unmatched. CDR3 bases: TGTGCCAGCAGTTTCGCCACAGGGGTTGAAGCTTTCTTT. This gives the protein CASSFATGVEAFF.

This clone was seen just once. CDR3 sequence: CASSSGTGYNEQFF. In DNA form, the CDR3 reads TGTGCCAGCAGCTCCGGGACAGGGTACAATGAGCAGTTCTTC. The chain couples TRBV13 to TRBJ2-1; 9 bases line up with TRBD1. The J segment lost 4 bases and the V segment lost 4 bases, leaving 2 bases of the junction unmatched. Looked up from germline, CDR1 is PRHDT and CDR2 is FYEKMQ (reference sequence). The CDR3 extends over 14 amino acids. The complete variable domain, with remaining parts taken from reference TRBV13 and TRBJ2-1, reads AAGVIQSPRHLIKEKRETATLKCYPIPRHDTVYWYQQGPGQDPQFLISFYEKMQSDKGSIPDRFSAQQFSDYHSELNMSSLELGDSALYFCASSSGTGYNEQFFGPGTRLTVL.

The rearrangement links TRBV3-1 (or the pseudogene TRBV3-2) to TRBJ2-5, with a possible D match to TRBD2 (6 bases). This CDR3 region has 14 residues. CDR1 is LGHDT, CDR2 YNNKEL, per germline (reference sequence). V lost 1 base to trimming and J lost 2 bases, with 8 bases between them. The CDR3 DNA is TGTGCCAGCAGCCAAGCCGGAGGGCAAGAGACCCAGTACTTC. This sequence encodes CASSQAGGQETQYF.

The gene calls are TRBV10-2 and TRBJ2-7; D is perhaps TRBD1 (6 bases). CDR1 and CDR2 from the germline V gene are WSHSY and SAAADI. The CDR3 runs 12 residues. Deletions cut 8 bases from V and 4 bases from J, with 12 bases between. This chain's CDR3 is CASGGREYEQYF. CDR3 DNA: TGCGCCAGCGGGGGCAGGGAATACGAGCAGTACTTC.

DNA for the CDR3: TGTGCCAGTAGTTCAGGGGGAACCGGGGAGCTGTTTTTT. It codes for CASSSGGTGELFF. J is TRBJ2-2 and V is TRBV19; TRBD1 matches at 7 bases. This CDR3 contains 13 residues. Per germline, CDR1 LNHDA and CDR2 SQIVND (reference sequence). The V and J ends lost 5 bases and 5 bases, in that order; junction bases with no gene match: 2.